This TCR beta chain was identified in a study of identical twins listed by TCRdb under 2016. Regarding the complete study: To test whether fetal clonotypes persist, this study deep-sequenced TCR alpha and beta repertoires from monozygotic twins, from unrelated adults of various ages, and from cord blood. To rule out contamination, the twin experiments were replicated at different times with different library preparation protocols.

V was cut back by 7 bases and J by 5 bases, leaving a gap of 16 bases between them. The CDR3 runs 14 residues from the cysteine to the phenylalanine. The only DNA kept is the CDR3, 42 bases in frame from the first base. CDR1 and CDR2, per the germline V gene, are SGHVS and FQNEAQ. The protocol used for the library was 5' RACE. For sequencing, an Illumina HiSeq 2000 was employed. Template switching introduced a universal primer binding site; the final cDNA contained a unique molecular identifier, enabling accurate counting of TCR cDNA molecules. Specific primers in the conserved constant-segment region were used to synthesize first-strand cDNA for TCR alpha and beta chains. To control for contamination, every cDNA library was double barcoded, receiving both a SMART-Mk sample barcode and Illumina barcodes. TruSeq adapter sequences, together with Illumina sample barcodes, were added in two successive PCR steps. The TCR alpha and beta cDNA libraries were sequenced on the Illumina HiSeq platform using custom primers. As for the authors' bioinformatics: Unique molecular identifiers were extracted from raw reads with MiGEC, and CDR3 positions were determined with MiXCR. For each individual, recombination models were inferred using an EM algorithm with the repgenHMM and IGoR tools. The tcR package in R was used for shared clonotype analysis, with sharing normalized by the product of cloneset sizes. To study raw recombination free of thymic and clonal selection effects, out-of-frame nonproductive sequences were analyzed. TCRdb trimmed the raw reads at Q25, called clones with MiXCR and kept productive beta chains. All rows with the same CDR3 protein become a single entry with the most common DNA and genes. The V and J calls here are based on TCRdb, not the publication. This sample gives more than 200,000 distinct CDR3 sequences in total; more than 12% of them show up just once. The ten largest clones capture 8.8% of the sample.

This clonotype was seen only a few times. Its antigen is still unknown. No quality values exist for individual bases; no much larger clone is one base distant. What the study reported, not specific to this receptor: A weaker excess of twin sharing was found in beta out-of-frame sequences because the signal-to-noise ratio was lowered by fewer shared sequences. Out-of-frame TCR alpha sequences shared between twins showed an excess of low generation-probability sequences compared with coincidental sharing between unrelated individuals. Because the same donors could not be followed over many years, the conclusions relied on cross-sectional statistical analysis. Zero-insertion analyses could be partly confounded by invariant T cells such as MAIT and iNKT, though diverse VJ usage argued against such confounding for most clonotypes. Recombination models systematically underestimated out-of-frame TCR alpha sharing in monozygotic twins but agreed with sharing between unrelated individuals. Abundant cord blood beta clonotypes carried fewer insertions; young adult naive repertoires showed a weaker similar trend, while memory repertoires showed none.

Every donor was a healthy Caucasian. Miltenyi CD45RO+ enrichment and human naive T-cell isolation kits were used to isolate memory (CD45RO+) and naive T cells from PBMC. The receptor's source is a woman under 30 in good health. The rearranged chain carries TRBV7-8 and TRBJ2-3; the D assignment is uncertain and may be TRBD1 or TRBD2, with 5 bases supporting each. Sequenced: memory (CD45RO+) T cells sorted from blood. In the paper's terms, the cell subset or site label means: CD45RO+ enriched T cells. In nucleotide form, the sequence is TGTGCCAGCACCCAACCTGGGGGAGTAGATACGCAGTATTTT. Its amino acids are CASTQPGGVDTQYF.